This section outlines one TCR beta chain sequence together with its context. Its antigen remains unidentified. As for treatment: AdE1-LMPpoly-expanded autologous EBV-specific T-cell therapy followed by anti-PD-1 nivolumab. The protocol was immunoSEQ multiplex PCR, while the TCRdb copy is restricted to in-frame clones and leaves out a portion. The sample shows about 22,000 clones, roughly four fifths of them seen only once. The data are from a study of EBV T-cell therapy then PD-1 blockade in nasopharyngeal carcinoma. The clonotype comes from a man between 40 and 49 years old with nasopharyngeal carcinoma. Specimen: CD8+ T cells from blood, collected at day -245 from a patient whose treatment included autologous EBV-specific T cells and nivolumab.

The CDR3 reads CASTVGGGNTEAFF. As DNA, the CDR3 is TGTGCCAGCACGGTTGGAGGGGGGAACACTGAAGCTTTCTTT. The J gene is TRBJ1-1, the V gene TRBV7-9, with D tentatively TRBD1 (6 bases). The V end was cut by 7 bases, the J end by 1 base, with 13 bases between. The germline gives CDR1 SEHNR, CDR2 FQNEAQ (reference sequence). The CDR3 sequence is 14 residues long.